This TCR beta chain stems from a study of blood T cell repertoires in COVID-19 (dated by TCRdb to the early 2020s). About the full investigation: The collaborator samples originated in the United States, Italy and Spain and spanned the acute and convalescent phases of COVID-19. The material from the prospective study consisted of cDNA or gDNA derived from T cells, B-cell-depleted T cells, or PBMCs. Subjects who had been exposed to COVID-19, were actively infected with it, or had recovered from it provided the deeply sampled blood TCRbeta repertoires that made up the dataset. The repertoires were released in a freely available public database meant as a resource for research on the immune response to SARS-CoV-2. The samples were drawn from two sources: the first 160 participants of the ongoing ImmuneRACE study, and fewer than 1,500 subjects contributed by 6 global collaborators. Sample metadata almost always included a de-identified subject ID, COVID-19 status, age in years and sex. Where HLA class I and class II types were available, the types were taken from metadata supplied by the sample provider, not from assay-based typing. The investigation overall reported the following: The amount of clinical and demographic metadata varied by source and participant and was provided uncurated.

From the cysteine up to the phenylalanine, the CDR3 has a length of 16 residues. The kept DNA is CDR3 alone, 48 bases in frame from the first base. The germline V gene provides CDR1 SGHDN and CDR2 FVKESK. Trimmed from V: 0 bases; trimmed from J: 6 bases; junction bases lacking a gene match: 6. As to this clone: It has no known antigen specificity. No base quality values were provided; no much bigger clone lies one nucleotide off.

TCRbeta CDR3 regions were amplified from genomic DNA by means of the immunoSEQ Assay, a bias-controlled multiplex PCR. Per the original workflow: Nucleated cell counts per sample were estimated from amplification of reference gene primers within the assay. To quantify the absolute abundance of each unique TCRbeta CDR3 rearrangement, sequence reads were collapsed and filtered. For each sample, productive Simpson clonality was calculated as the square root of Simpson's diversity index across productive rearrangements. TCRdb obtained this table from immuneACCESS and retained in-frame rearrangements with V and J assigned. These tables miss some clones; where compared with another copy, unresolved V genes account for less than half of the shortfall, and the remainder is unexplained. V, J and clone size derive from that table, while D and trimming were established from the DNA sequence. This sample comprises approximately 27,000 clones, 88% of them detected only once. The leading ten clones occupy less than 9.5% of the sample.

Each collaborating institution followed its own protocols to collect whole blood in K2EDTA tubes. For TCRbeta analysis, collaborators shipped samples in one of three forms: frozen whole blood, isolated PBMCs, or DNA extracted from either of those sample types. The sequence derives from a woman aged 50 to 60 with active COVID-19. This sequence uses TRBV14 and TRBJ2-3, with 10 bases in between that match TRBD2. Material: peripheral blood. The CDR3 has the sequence CASSQESGRAWDTQYF. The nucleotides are TGTGCCAGCAGCCAAGAAAGCGGGAGGGCCTGGGATACGCAGTATTTT. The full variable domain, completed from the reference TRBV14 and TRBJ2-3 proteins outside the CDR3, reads EAGVTQFPSHSVIEKGQTVTLRCDPISGHDNLYWYRRVMGKEIKFLLHFVKESKQDESGMPNNRFLAERTGGTYSTLKVQPAELEDSGVYFCASSQESGRAWDTQYFGPGTRLTVL.